This T cell receptor beta chain was identified in a study of monozygotic twins with inflammatory bowel disease. This CDR3 has 16 residues. Germline V gene data show CDR1 as SGDLS and CDR2 as YYNGEE. TCRdb re-called the 5' RACE reads and shows each CDR3 protein once, DNA omitted. This listing includes about 160,000 distinct CDR3 sequences. This clonotype was obtained from a human donor with ulcerative colitis or Crohn's disease, or a healthy co-twin of an affected twin (not recorded which). This rearrangement joins TRBV9 to TRBJ2-7; without DNA, the TCRdb call of TRBD2 cannot be checked. Source material: blood. The CDR3 spells CASSIGASGDSYEQYF.